This T cell receptor beta chain appears in the sequencing data of a study of cytomegalovirus exposure and HLA in healthy donors. The PCR ran on 60 Vbeta and 13 Jbeta primers. Sequencing was performed with immunoSEQ multiplex PCR; in TCRdb, only in-frame clones are kept and a portion is missing. The sample's table shows 150,000 to 200,000 clones. V shed 1 base, J shed 1 base, and the junction held 14 bases outside the gene matches. The CDR3 sequence is 19 residues long. Germline assignment: CDR1 SGHTS and CDR2 YDEGEE. This chain uses TRBV5-8 with TRBJ1-5; 7 positions match TRBD1. Specimen: PBMCs. The clonotype originates from a woman aged 55 to 70 in good health and CMV-seronegative. CDR3 in amino acids: CASSLNDRVWVGSNQPQHF. The CDR3 bases are TGTGCCAGCAGCTTGAATGACAGGGTATGGGTCGGCAGCAATCAGCCCCAGCATTTT.